This is a list of T cell receptor beta chains from one sample in a study of T cell responses to AZD1222 COVID-19 vaccine. Some clones are missing from TCRdb's copy, which holds only in-frame ones; the method was immunoSEQ multiplex PCR. The table includes 160,000 or so clones, approximately 87% detected once. This material consisted of peripheral blood, taken 28 days after the second AZD1222 dose. The receptor set was obtained from an adult who received the AZD1222 COVID-19 vaccine. The CDR3 runs from the conserved cysteine through the conserved F or W. Each record gives: J gene, clone size, V gene, D gene, CDR3 DNA, CDR3 protein. D genes are given only for firm matches. Where a row states a size, it is once, few, many or the class of an expanded clone; other rows omit it.

TRBJ2-1 . TRBV12-3/TRBV12-4 . TGTGCCGGCGGGATATACAATGAGCAGTTCTTC CAGGIYNEQFF
TRBJ2-7 . TRBV28 TRBD2 TGTGCCAGCAGTTCCCGGGGAGCGGGAGGGCCTTACGAGCAGTACTTC CASSSRGAGGPYEQYF
TRBJ1-2 . TRBV6-2/TRBV6-3 . TGTGCCAGCAGTTACGGACAGAAAAGGGGCTATGGCTACACCTTC CASSYGQKRGYGYTF
TRBJ2-1 . TRBV7-2 . TGTGCCAGCAGCCTCGCCGGCCCCGGGAACAATGAGCAGTTCTTC CASSLAGPGNNEQFF
TRBJ1-2 . TRBV6-2/TRBV6-3 . TGTGCCAGCAGTTACGAGGACGGCTATGGCTACACCTTC CASSYEDGYGYTF
TRBJ1-1 . TRBV19 . TGTGCCAGTAGTGCCAGACAGAACACTGAAGCTTTCTTT CASSARQNTEAFF
TRBJ2-1 . TRBV5-1 . TGCGCCAGCAGACCCACTACGACCACCTACAATGAGCAGTTCTTC CASRPTTTTYNEQFF
TRBJ1-2 once TRBV5-6 . TGTGCCAGCAGCTCCGGGACCCCTCTCGGCTACACCTTC CASSSGTPLGYTF
TRBJ2-7 . TRBV29-1 TRBD2 TGCAGCGCTACACGGGGGGGGAGCGAGCAGTACTTC CSATRGGSEQYF
TRBJ2-7 . TRBV4-2 . TGTGCCAGCAGCCTGGGGGGCGGGGACTCCTACGAGCAGTACTTC CASSLGGGDSYEQYF
TRBJ1-2 once TRBV3-1/TRBV3-2 . TGTGCCAGCAGCCGCCGCAGGGAAGCTAACTATGGCTACACCTTC CASSRRREANYGYTF
TRBJ1-2 . TRBV18 TRBD1 TGTGCCAGCTCACCTACCGGGACAGAAGGCTACACCTTC CASSPTGTEGYTF
TRBJ1-2 . TRBV6-5 TRBD1 TGTGCCAGCAGTTTTACAGGGGGCCGAGGCTACACCTTC CASSFTGGRGYTF
TRBJ2-4 . TRBV19 TRBD2 TGTGCCAGCGGGGGGGGCCGAGGGACCAAAGCGGACATTCAGTACTTC CASGGGRGTKADIQYF
TRBJ1-4 . TRBV5-6 TRBD1 TGTGCCAGCAGCTTGGTGGGACAGGGAAGTGAAAAACTGTTTTTT CASSLVGQGSEKLFF
TRBJ2-5 . TRBV18 . TGTGCCAGCTCAGCGACAGTTTTCCAAGAGACCCAGTACTTC CASSATVFQETQYF
TRBJ2-1 few TRBV27 . TGTGCCAGCCGAGAAGAGCGCCCATCAGTCCGGGGGTGGAACAATGAGCAGTTCTTC CASREERPSVRGWNNEQFF
TRBJ1-1 few TRBV5-4 . TGTGCCAGCAGCTTGCAGGGGCTAGGCACTGAAGCTTTCTTT CASSLQGLGTEAFF
TRBJ2-3 . TRBV5-4 . TGTGCCAGCAGCTTGGCCATAGGGGCTAGGACAGATACGCAGTATTTT CASSLAIGARTDTQYF
TRBJ1-1 . TRBV25-1 . TGTGCCAGCAGTGGACCCTCGGGACATTTGAACACTGAAGCTTTCTTT CASSGPSGHLNTEAFF
TRBJ1-4 once TRBV28 TRBD1 TGTGCCAGCAGTTTCCAGGGGGCGAGTTTCGAAAAACTGTTTTTT CASSFQGASFEKLFF
TRBJ1-6 . TRBV7-9 . TGTGTCATACAACGGGGACTGGGTTCACCCCTCCACTTT CVIQRGLGSPLHF
TRBJ2-3 . TRBV4-3 . TGCGCCAGCAGCCAACTTGGAGCGAATTCAGATACGCAGTATTTT CASSQLGANSDTQYF
TRBJ1-2 . TRBV15 . TGTGCCACCAGCAGAGATGGTGTAGGATTCAACTATGGCTACACCTTC CATSRDGVGFNYGYTF
TRBJ1-3 . TRBV2 . TGTGCCAGCAGTGGCTCTTCGGGCGGGGGCCTCGCTGGAAACACCATATATTTT CASSGSSGGGLAGNTIYF
TRBJ1-2 . TRBV19 TRBD1 TGTGCCAGTAGCTCCGGGACAGGGAGTCTTGGCTATGGCTACACCTTC CASSSGTGSLGYGYTF
TRBJ2-2 . TRBV29-1 TRBD1 TGCAGCGTTGTCAGAGGGGGCGCGATCGGGGAGCTGTTTTTT CSVVRGGAIGELFF
TRBJ1-4 . TRBV2 . TGTGCCAGCAGCGCGCAATCTAAACTGTTTTTT CASSAQSKLFF
TRBJ2-2 . TRBV7-2 TRBD2 TGTGCCAGCAGCATCGGGGCTAGCGGGAGGGGCACCGGGGAGCTGTTTTTT CASSIGASGRGTGELFF
TRBJ2-2 . TRBV27 . TGTGCCAGCAGTTTCTTGGCCGGGGAGCTGTTTTTT CASSFLAGELFF
TRBJ2-1 . TRBV5-1 TRBD2 TGCGCCAGCACCCTAGGGACTAGCGACTACAATGAGCAGTTCTTC CASTLGTSDYNEQFF
TRBJ2-5 . TRBV7-5 . TGTGCCAGACCCTTCCCCGGGACAGGGGAAGAGACCCAGTACTTC CARPFPGTGEETQYF
TRBJ2-5 once TRBV28 . TGTGCCAGCAGGAGCCGGACTGTCTTGGAGACCCAGTACTTC CASRSRTVLETQYF
TRBJ2-7 . TRBV4-2 . TGTGCCAGCAGCCCGGCGGCTAGTAGGTACGAGCAGTACTTC CASSPAASRYEQYF
TRBJ2-5 few TRBV2 . TGTGCCAGCACAGAGGCGACCGGCCGGGAGACCCAGTACTTC CASTEATGRETQYF
TRBJ2-4 . TRBV5-6 . TGTGCCAGCAGCCGGCAGGGGTGGAACATTCAGTACTTC CASSRQGWNIQYF
TRBJ1-3 . TRBV28 . TGTGCCAGCAGTTTCTCGACGAGCTCTGGAAACACCATATATTTT CASSFSTSSGNTIYF
TRBJ1-4 . TRBV5-4 TRBD1 TGTGCCAGCAGCTTGCCTACAGGGGGCTCAAATGAAAAACTGTTTTTT CASSLPTGGSNEKLFF
TRBJ2-3 . TRBV7-2 TRBD1 TGTGCCAGCAGCGCTGGGACAGGGATCACAGATACGCAGTATTTT CASSAGTGITDTQYF
TRBJ2-5 . TRBV4-3 TRBD2 TGCGCCAGCAGCCCGGGAGGAGTTCCAGAGACCCAGTACTTC CASSPGGVPETQYF
TRBJ2-7 . TRBV25-1 . TGTGCCAGCAAGGGGGGGTCCACTAGGCCGTACGAGCAGTACTTC CASKGGSTRPYEQYF
TRBJ2-7 . TRBV10-3 TRBD2 TGTGCCATCAGTGAGTTGGCTAGCGGGACAGAGCAGTACTTC CAISELASGTEQYF
TRBJ2-7 . TRBV6-5 TRBD1 TGTGCCAGCAGACCCCAGGGACAGGGCTACGAGCAGTACTTC CASRPQGQGYEQYF
TRBJ1-2 . TRBV28 . TGTGCCACCTCCATGGCCGCCGACTATGGCTACTATGGCTACACCTTC CATSMAADYGYYGYTF
TRBJ1-1 . TRBV7-2 TRBD1 TGTGCCAGCAGCTTTAGGGGGCAGGGGTGGAACACTGAAGCTTTCTTT CASSFRGQGWNTEAFF
TRBJ1-1 . TRBV27 . TGTGCCAGCAGTTTACTTGGGGGGAACACTGAAGCTTTCTTT CASSLLGGNTEAFF
TRBJ2-7 . TRBV28 TRBD2 TGTGCCAGCAGTTTAGGCGGGACTATTCTGATGAGGGAGCAGTACTTC CASSLGGTILMREQYF
TRBJ2-7 . TRBV12-3/TRBV12-4 . TGTGCCAGCAGTTTTAACTACTACGAGCAGTACTTC CASSFNYYEQYF